The 26 T cell receptor beta chains reported below all come from one sample, sequenced in a study of OX40 agonist ivuxolimab in advanced cancers. Produced via immunoSEQ multiplex PCR; TCRdb's table is partial and in-frame only. The sample has fewer than 40,000 clones, roughly 87% seen once. The material was CD4+ or CD8+ T cells sorted from blood, obtained in a trial of the OX40 agonist ivuxolimab. These receptors all come from an adult with an advanced solid tumor such as melanoma, head and neck, liver or kidney cancer.

The chain couples TRBV11-2 to TRBJ2-7; D is possibly TRBD1 (6 bases). V was cut by 5 bases and J by 2 bases, with 16 bases left in between. CDR1 SGHAT and CDR2 FQNNGV come from the germline V gene. The CDR3 is made up of 15 amino acids. The CDR3 coding sequence is TGTGCCAGCAGCGAAGCCTCGGACAGCGCCTACGAGCAGTACTTC. It yields the protein CASSEASDSAYEQYF.

The V gene is TRBV7-9, the J gene TRBJ1-1; D ambiguous. Germline CDR1 is SEHNR and CDR2 is FQNEAQ (reference sequence). Trimming left V 7 bases short and J 0 bases short, with 24 bases between. This CDR3 has 18 amino acids. CDR3 nucleotides: TGTGCCAGCATCTCAATCACGGGAGGGAAGTCGATGAACACTGAAGCTTTCTTT. Amino acid sequence: CASISITGGKSMNTEAFF. Supplemented by reference TRBV7-9 and TRBJ1-1, the full variable domain reads DTGVSQNPRHKITKRGQNVTFRCDPISEHNRLYWYRQTLGQGPEFLTYFQNEAQLEKSRLLSDRFSAERPKGSFSTLEIQRTEQGDSAMYLCASISITGGKSMNTEAFFGQGTRLTVV.

The chain joins TRBV6-5 to TRBJ2-5, with D perhaps matching TRBD2 (7 bases). The closer fit of TRBJ2-7 to the DNA end suggests the J call may be wrong. The CDR3 covers 12 residues. Germline assignment: CDR1 MNHEY and CDR2 SVGAGI. The CDR3: CASGGGDDEQYF. CDR3 sequence (DNA): TGTGCCAGCGGAGGGGGGGACGACGAGCAGTACTTC.

The chain employs TRBV9 and TRBJ1-1; TRBD1 matches at 9 bases. The CDR3 length is 16 residues. Germline loops: CDR1 SGDLS, CDR2 YYNGEE. V gave up 4 bases and J gave up 0 bases; unmatched junction bases: 7. Here the CDR3 reads CASSLRQGEMNTEAFF. The CDR3 DNA is TGTGCCAGCAGCTTAAGACAGGGGGAGATGAACACTGAAGCTTTCTTT.

The chain links TRBV9 to TRBJ2-1, with 10 positions matching TRBD2. CDR1 and CDR2 from the germline V gene are SGDLS and YYNGEE. The CDR3 is 16 residues long. V dropped 6 bases and J dropped 0; count of bases not matched to a gene: 6. The CDR3 DNA reads as TGTGCCAGCACCGATAGCGGGGGGTCCTCCTACAATGAGCAGTTCTTC. Translation: CASTDSGGSSYNEQFF.

The V gene is TRBV7-2, the J gene TRBJ2-1; the D is unclear. CDR1 is SGHTA and CDR2 is FQGNSA in the germline V gene. The CDR3 length is 13 residues. Trimming took 3 bases from V and 6 from J, leaving 9 bases between them. In DNA, the CDR3 is TGTGCCAGCAGCTTTGAAGGTAGCAATGAGCAGTTCTTC. As protein: CASSFEGSNEQFF.

The genes are TRBV6-5 and TRBJ2-2, with 7 positions matching TRBD1. V trimming: 0 bases; J trimming: 4 bases; junction bases outside the gene matches: 5. This CDR3 contains 16 residues. Germline-derived CDR1 and CDR2 are MNHEY and SVGAGI. The CDR3 reads CASSYSPGQITGELFF. The CDR3 DNA reads as TGTGCCAGCAGTTACTCCCCGGGACAGATCACCGGGGAGCTGTTTTTT.

J is TRBJ2-4 and V is TRBV30; D is ambiguous. The CDR3 has 14 amino acids. V was pared by 0 bases and J by 8 bases, with 14 bases between. Germline V gene data show CDR1 as GTSNPN and CDR2 as SVGIG (reference sequence). CDR3 coding DNA: TGTGCCTGGAGTGTATCCAGTCGGCCTGACATTCAGTACTTC. Its protein product is CAWSVSSRPDIQYF.

This clone has more than one count but fewer than ten. The germline gene is not matched at one end of the junction; a read error may be the cause. The chain employs TRBV18 and TRBJ1-2, with D unresolved. Germline V gene lookup returns CDR1 KGHSH and CDR2 LQKENI. The CDR3 contains 10 residues. CDR3 DNA sequence: TGTGCCAGCTCACCACCCCCGGTATCCTTC. Translated: CASSPPPVSF. Complete variable domain (other parts from reference TRBV18 and TRBJ1-2): NAGVMQNPRHLVRRRGQEARLRCSPMKGHSHVYWYRQLPEEGLKFMVYLQKENIIDESGMPKERFSAEFPKEGPSILRIQQVVRGDSAAYFCASSPPPVSFGSGTRLTVV.

This clone is a singleton in its sample. DNA of the CDR3: TGTGCCATCAGTGAGAGTCCCTACGAGCAGTACTTC. It encodes CAISESPYEQYF. The J gene is TRBJ2-7, the V gene TRBV10-3; D is unresolved. CDR1 and CDR2 (germline): ENHRY, SYGVKD. The CDR3 loop spans 12 amino acids. V was shortened by 2 bases and J by 2 bases, with 4 bases between the two germline ends.

The V gene is TRBV27, the J gene TRBJ2-4; unclear D gene. This CDR3 has 15 residues. V was clipped by 2 bases and J by 0 bases, with 8 bases between them. CDR1 MNHEY and CDR2 SMNVEV come from the germline V gene (reference sequence). The CDR3 DNA follows: TGTGCCAGCAGTTTACGGTATTTAGCCAAAAACATTCAGTACTTC. This sequence encodes CASSLRYLAKNIQYF.

The sample holds one count of this clone. The genes are TRBV6-5 and TRBJ2-5; D call uncertain. Trimming took off 5 bases at V and 2 bases at J, with 9 bases between the two ends. This CDR3 spans 13 amino acids. Germline V gene lookup returns CDR1 MNHEY and CDR2 SVGAGI. The CDR3 region is CASSELKQETQYF. In DNA, the CDR3 is TGTGCCAGCAGTGAGCTTAAACAAGAGACCCAGTACTTC.

The chain carries TRBV6-5 and TRBJ2-1; 8 bases are shared with TRBD1. Losses at the gene ends were 2 bases for V and 6 bases for J; bases not matched to a gene: 3. Per the germline V gene, CDR1 is MNHEY and CDR2 is SVGAGI. This CDR3 is 14 amino acids long. The CDR3 coding sequence is TGTGCCAGCAGTTACCCGACAGGGGTCAATGAGCAGTTCTTC. It encodes CASSYPTGVNEQFF.

The chain recombines TRBV11-2 with TRBJ2-7; D perhaps matches TRBD2 (5 bases). CDR3 size: 12 residues. Germline CDR1 reads SGHAT; CDR2 reads FQNNGV. Between the trimmed V and J ends, which lost 3 bases and 3 bases, there was a span of 6 bases. CDR3 sequence: CASSFGDYEQYF. The CDR3 DNA reads as TGTGCCAGCAGCTTCGGGGACTACGAGCAGTACTTC.

This clone was detected once. V gene TRBV7-8 combines with J gene TRBJ2-7; 7 bases align to TRBD1. V lost 2 bases, J lost 3 bases, and 4 bases stayed unmatched. Germline CDR1 and CDR2: SGHVS and FQNEAQ. There are 14 residues in the CDR3. The CDR3 region is CASSLTGQYYEQYF. CDR3 coding DNA: TGTGCCAGCAGCTTAACGGGACAGTACTACGAGCAGTACTTC.

In its sample, this clone was seen once. The J gene is TRBJ1-3, the V gene TRBV21-1; the listed D gene, TRBD1, was not tested against the DNA. TRBV21-1 is reported as a pseudogene. The CDR3 loop spans 16 amino acids. Here the CDR3 DNA reads TGTGCCAGCAGCAGCCCTTATAGGACAGCTGGAAACACCATATATTTT. Translation gives CASSSPYRTAGNTIYF.

The genes are TRBV19 and TRBJ1-4, with D perhaps matching TRBD1 (5 bases). The V and J ends lost 4 bases and 4 bases respectively, with 19 bases between them. Per the germline V gene, CDR1 is LNHDA and CDR2 is SQIVND (reference sequence). The CDR3 has 17 residues. The CDR3 protein is CASSTWVASGINEKLFF. The CDR3 bases are TGTGCCAGTAGTACCTGGGTGGCGTCAGGGATTAATGAAAAACTGTTTTTT.

V is TRBV19 and J is TRBJ2-2; D unclear. From germline, CDR1 is LNHDA and CDR2 SQIVND (reference sequence). CDR3 size: 12 residues. Trimming removed 6 bases at V and 6 bases at J, with 8 bases between. The CDR3 DNA reads as TGTGCCAGTAGGGACGGGTCCGGGGAGCTGTTTTTT. This gives the protein CASRDGSGELFF.

This clone was detected a few times. CDR3 residues: CASSYNQGYNSPLHF. Written as DNA, the CDR3 is TGTGCCAGCAGTTATAATCAGGGTTATAATTCACCCCTCCACTTT. The rearrangement joins TRBV27 to TRBJ1-6; perhaps TRBD1 as D (5 bases). Per the germline V gene, CDR1 is MNHEY and CDR2 is SMNVEV (reference sequence). The CDR3 consists of 15 residues. V shed 4 bases and J shed 4 bases, with 11 bases lying between them.

The rearrangement joins TRBV4-1 to TRBJ1-2, with 7 bases identical to TRBD1. CDR1 is MGHRA, CDR2 YSYEKL, per germline. Trimming took 2 bases from V and 3 from J; bases not matched to a gene: 6. CDR3 length: 15 amino acids. CDR3 coding DNA: TGCGCCAGCAGCCAATATAGCAGGGGGGACTATGGCTACACCTTC. The encoded protein is CASSQYSRGDYGYTF.

The J gene is TRBJ2-7, the V gene TRBV5-1; a possible D gene is TRBD2 (6 bases). The V end lost 4 bases, the J end lost 5 bases, and 19 bases lay between the germline ends. The CDR3 is 15 residues long. CDR1 is SGHRS, CDR2 YFSETQ, per germline. CDR3 region: CASSLGVGGLDEQYF. As DNA, the CDR3 is TGCGCCAGCAGCCTAGGGGTGGGGGGACTGGACGAGCAGTACTTC.

The genes are TRBV6-4 and TRBJ2-2, with D maybe TRBD2 (5 bases). Per germline, CDR1 MRHNA and CDR2 SNTAGT. The CDR3 spans 17 residues. Trimming took 4 bases from V and 7 from J, leaving 22 bases between them. CDR3 region: CASSVYPPVQGGGELFF. CDR3 sequence (DNA): TGTGCCAGCAGTGTATACCCCCCCGTACAAGGAGGCGGGGAGCTGTTTTTT.

J is TRBJ2-7 and V is TRBV5-6, with 7 positions matching TRBD1. This CDR3 spans 14 amino acids. Germline V CDR1 and CDR2: SGHDT, YYEEEE. V trimming: 4 bases; J trimming: 2 bases; junction bases outside the gene matches: 6. The CDR3 is CASSTHRGAYEQYF. CDR3 DNA sequence: TGTGCCAGCAGCACCCACAGGGGTGCCTACGAGCAGTACTTC.

This sequence joins TRBV5-1 and TRBJ2-1; 10 bases are a match to TRBD1. The V segment lost 2 bases and the J segment 9 bases; nucleotides outside the gene matches: 8. CDR1 and CDR2 from the germline V gene are SGHRS and YFSETQ. The CDR3 runs 15 residues. This CDR3 is CASSFGTGEWGEQFF. CDR3 DNA: TGCGCCAGCAGCTTTGGGACAGGGGAGTGGGGTGAGCAGTTCTTC.

The J gene is TRBJ2-1, the V gene TRBV7-3, with 11 bases that match TRBD1. Germline assignment: CDR1 SGHTA and CDR2 FQGTGA. The CDR3 totals 15 residues. V gave up 6 bases and J gave up 7 bases; unmatched junction bases: 8. This CDR3 reads CASRDSGTGGNEQFF. CDR3 coding DNA: TGTGCCAGCAGAGATTCCGGGACAGGGGGTAATGAGCAGTTCTTC.

The gene calls are TRBV5-1 and TRBJ1-1, with D possibly being TRBD1 (6 bases). This CDR3 comprises 14 residues. Between the trimmed V and J ends, which lost 1 base and 1 base, there was a span of 8 bases. Germline assignment: CDR1 SGHRS and CDR2 YFSETQ. The CDR3 bases are TGCGCCAGCAGCTTGCGGGGACAGAACACTGAAGCTTTCTTT. It translates to CASSLRGQNTEAFF.